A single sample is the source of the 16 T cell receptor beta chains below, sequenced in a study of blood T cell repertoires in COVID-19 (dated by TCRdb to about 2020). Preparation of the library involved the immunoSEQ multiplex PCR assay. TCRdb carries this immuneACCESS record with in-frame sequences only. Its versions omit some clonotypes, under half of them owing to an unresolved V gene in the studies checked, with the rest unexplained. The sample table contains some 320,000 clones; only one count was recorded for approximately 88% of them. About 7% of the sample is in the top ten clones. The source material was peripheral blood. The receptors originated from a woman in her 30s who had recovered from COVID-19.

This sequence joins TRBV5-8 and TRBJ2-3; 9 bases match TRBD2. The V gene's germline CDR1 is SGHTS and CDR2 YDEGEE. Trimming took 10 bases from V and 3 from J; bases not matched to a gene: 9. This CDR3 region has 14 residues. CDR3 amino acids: CAVGERGATDTQYF. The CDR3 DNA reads TGTGCCGTCGGGGAGCGGGGGGCGACAGATACGCAGTATTTT.

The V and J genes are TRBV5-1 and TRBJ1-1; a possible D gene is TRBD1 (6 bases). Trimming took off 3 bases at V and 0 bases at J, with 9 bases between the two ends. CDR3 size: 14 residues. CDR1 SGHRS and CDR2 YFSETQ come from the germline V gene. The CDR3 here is CASSWGQMNTEAFF. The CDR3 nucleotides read TGCGCCAGCAGCTGGGGACAAATGAACACTGAAGCTTTCTTT.

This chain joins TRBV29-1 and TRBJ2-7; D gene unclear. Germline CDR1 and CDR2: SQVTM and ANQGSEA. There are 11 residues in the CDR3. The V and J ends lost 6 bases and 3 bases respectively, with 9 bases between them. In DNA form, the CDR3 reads TGCAGCGTACGCACAGACTACGAGCAGTACTTC. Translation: CSVRTDYEQYF.

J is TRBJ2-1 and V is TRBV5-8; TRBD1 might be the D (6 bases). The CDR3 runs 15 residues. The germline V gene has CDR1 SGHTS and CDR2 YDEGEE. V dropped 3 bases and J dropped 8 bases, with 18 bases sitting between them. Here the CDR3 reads CASSSGQPKKDEQFF. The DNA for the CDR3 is TGTGCCAGCAGCTCGGGACAACCGAAGAAAGATGAGCAGTTCTTC.

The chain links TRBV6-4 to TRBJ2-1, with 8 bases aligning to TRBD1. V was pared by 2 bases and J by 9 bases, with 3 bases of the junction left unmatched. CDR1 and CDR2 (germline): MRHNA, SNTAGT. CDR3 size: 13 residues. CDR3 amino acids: CASSDRDRSEQFF. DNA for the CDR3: TGTGCCAGCAGTGACAGGGACAGGAGTGAGCAGTTCTTC.

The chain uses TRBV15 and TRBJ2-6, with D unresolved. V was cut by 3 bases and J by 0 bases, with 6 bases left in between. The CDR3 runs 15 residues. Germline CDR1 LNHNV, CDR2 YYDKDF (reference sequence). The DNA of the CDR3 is TGTGCCACCAGCAGTCCTATCTCTGGGGCCAACGTCCTGACTTTC. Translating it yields CATSSPISGANVLTF.

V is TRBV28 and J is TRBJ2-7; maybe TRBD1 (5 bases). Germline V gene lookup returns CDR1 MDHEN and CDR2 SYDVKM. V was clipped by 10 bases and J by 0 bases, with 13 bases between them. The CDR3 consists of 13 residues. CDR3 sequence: CATRTLNSYEQYF. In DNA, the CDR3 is TGTGCCACCAGGACATTGAACTCCTACGAGCAGTACTTC.

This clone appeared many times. The CDR3 protein is CASSLATSGDNEQFF. In DNA form, the CDR3 reads TGTGCCAGCAGCTTAGCCACTAGCGGAGACAATGAGCAGTTCTTC. This chain links TRBV11-3 with TRBJ2-1, with 8 bases matching TRBD2. CDR1 SGHNT and CDR2 YENEEA come from the germline V gene. The CDR3 is 15 amino acids. Unmatched junction bases numbered 4, after V lost 1 base and J lost 5 bases.

The CDR3 is CASSTNWGVSPYEQYF. CDR3 DNA: TGCGCCAGCAGCACCAATTGGGGGGTCTCTCCTTACGAGCAGTACTTC. The chain recombines TRBV4-1 with TRBJ2-7, with a weak D call TRBD2 (6 bases). The CDR3 totals 16 residues. The germline CDR1 and CDR2 sequences are MGHRA and YSYEKL. The ends were cut back, 5 bases at V and 4 bases at J, with 21 bases in the middle.

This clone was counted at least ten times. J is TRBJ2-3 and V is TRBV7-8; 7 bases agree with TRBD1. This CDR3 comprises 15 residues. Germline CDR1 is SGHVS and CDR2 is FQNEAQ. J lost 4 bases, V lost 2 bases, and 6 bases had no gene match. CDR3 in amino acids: CASSLNRGPADTQYF. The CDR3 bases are TGTGCCAGCAGCTTAAATAGGGGGCCCGCAGATACGCAGTATTTT.

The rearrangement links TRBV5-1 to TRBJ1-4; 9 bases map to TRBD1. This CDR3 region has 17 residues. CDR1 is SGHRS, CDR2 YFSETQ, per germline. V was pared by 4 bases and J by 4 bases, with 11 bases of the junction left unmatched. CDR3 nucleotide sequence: TGCGCCAGCAGCGGATCGGGACAGGGTTTGGGTAATGAAAAACTGTTTTTT. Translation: CASSGSGQGLGNEKLFF.

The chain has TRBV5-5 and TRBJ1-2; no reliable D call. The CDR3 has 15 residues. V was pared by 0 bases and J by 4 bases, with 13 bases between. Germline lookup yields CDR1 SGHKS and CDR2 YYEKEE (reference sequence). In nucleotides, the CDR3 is TGTGCCAGCAGCTTGGTGCTCGGAAGCGGCTATGGCTACACCTTC. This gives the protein CASSLVLGSGYGYTF. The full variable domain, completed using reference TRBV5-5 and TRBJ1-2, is DAGVTQSPTHLIKTRGQQVTLRCSPISGHKSVSWYQQVLGQGPQFIFQYYEKEERGRGNFPDRFSARQFPNYSSELNVNALLLGDSALYLCASSLVLGSGYGYTFGSGTRLTVV.

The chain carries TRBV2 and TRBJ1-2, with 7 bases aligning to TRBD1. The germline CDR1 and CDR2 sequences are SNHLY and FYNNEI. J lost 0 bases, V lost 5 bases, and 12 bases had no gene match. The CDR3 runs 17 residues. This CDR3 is CASSFNPDRASNYGYTF. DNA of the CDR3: TGTGCCAGCAGTTTTAACCCCGACAGGGCTTCTAACTATGGCTACACCTTC.

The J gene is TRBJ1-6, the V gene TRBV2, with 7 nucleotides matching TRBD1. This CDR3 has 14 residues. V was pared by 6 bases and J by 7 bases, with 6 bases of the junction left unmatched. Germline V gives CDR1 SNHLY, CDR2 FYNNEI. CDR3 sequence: CASRGQPPNSPLHF. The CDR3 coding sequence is TGTGCCAGCAGGGGACAGCCCCCCAATTCACCCCTCCACTTT. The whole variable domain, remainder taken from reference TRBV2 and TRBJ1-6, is EPEVTQTPSHQVTQMGQEVILRCVPISNHLYFYWYRQILGQKVEFLVSFYNNEISEKSEIFDDQFSVERPDGSNFTLKIRSTKLEDSAMYFCASRGQPPNSPLHFGNGTRLTVT.

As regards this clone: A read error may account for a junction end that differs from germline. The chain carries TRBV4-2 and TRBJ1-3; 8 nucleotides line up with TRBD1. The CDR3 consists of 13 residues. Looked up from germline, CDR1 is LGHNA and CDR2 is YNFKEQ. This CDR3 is CASSQVGRGQGIF. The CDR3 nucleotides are TGTGCCAGCAGCCAAGTCGGCCGTGGACAGGGTATATTT.

The CDR3 nucleotides are TGTGCCACTGAGGCATACGTGCGGGGGGAAGTCGCTGCTGGGGCCAACGTCCTGACTTTC. Translation gives CATEAYVRGEVAAGANVLTF. This rearrangement joins TRBV28 to TRBJ2-6; 8 bases match TRBD2. CDR3 size: 20 residues. Germline CDR1 and CDR2: MDHEN and SYDVKM. V gave up 10 bases and J gave up 2 bases; unmatched junction bases: 22.